The 32 T cell receptor beta chains below come from one sample, sequenced in a study of blood T cells in healthy people across ages. Combining a sample-barcoded 5' primer with a J-beta primer mix, a second PCR ran for roughly 6 to 12 cycles. MiXCR was run by TCRdb on the 5' RACE reads, yielding one entry per CDR3 protein. The sample records approximately 880,000 distinct CDR3 sequences, under 50% being singletons. The material sequenced was blood. The receptors shown here come from a man aged 25 to 40 in good health.

This clonotype was detected only a few times. This chain links TRBV20-1 with TRBJ2-3; 10 bases agree with TRBD2. The V gene end was trimmed by 0 bases and the J gene end by 2 bases; junction bases not matched to a gene: 2. Per germline, CDR1 DFQATT and CDR2 SNEGSKA (reference sequence). This CDR3 comprises 15 residues. The CDR3 DNA reads TGCAGTGCTAGAGAGACTAGCGGGTTCACAGATACGCAGTATTTT. Amino acids: CSARETSGFTDTQYF.

Ten or more counts support this clonotype. The chain combines TRBV7-8 with TRBJ2-3; the match to TRBD2 covers 9 bases. V was pared by 3 bases and J by 4 bases, with 5 bases of the junction left unmatched. Germline-derived CDR1 and CDR2 are SGHVS and FQNEAQ. This CDR3 has 15 amino acids. In DNA, the CDR3 is TGTGCCAGCAGCTTCTCGGCGGGGGGGCCAGATACGCAGTATTTT. Its translation: CASSFSAGGPDTQYF.

This clonotype was seen only a few times. The chain carries TRBV6-5 and TRBJ1-4, with 7 bases identical to TRBD1. Germline loops: CDR1 MNHEY, CDR2 SVGAGI. V was clipped by 4 bases and J by 11 bases; unmatched bases: 13. The CDR3 length is 15 residues. This chain's CDR3 is CASSSVQGRDLKLFF. CDR3 DNA sequence: TGTGCCAGCAGTTCCGTACAGGGGCGCGACTTGAAACTGTTTTTT.

A few counts support this clonotype. Mismatch with germline at one junction end may stem from a read error. V gene TRBV29-1 combines with J gene TRBJ2-5, with 9 bases that match TRBD1. Germline CDR1 reads SQVTM; CDR2 reads ANQGSEA. The CDR3 is made up of 13 amino acids. The CDR3 DNA reads as TGCAACGTTGACAGGGGGTTACAAGAGACCCAGTACTTC. This translates into CNVDRGLQETQYF.

This clonotype occurred once. The gene calls are TRBV19 and TRBJ2-4, with 8 bases lining up with TRBD1. The J call is in doubt because the DNA end fits TRBJ2-7 better. Germline V CDR1 and CDR2: LNHDA, SQIVND (reference sequence). The CDR3 covers 16 residues. This chain's CDR3 is CASSKGPETGVYEQYF. CDR3 DNA: TGTGCCAGTAGTAAAGGTCCCGAGACAGGGGTATACGAGCAGTACTTC.

This clonotype was counted a few times. V usage is TRBV29-1 and J usage is TRBJ1-2; 7 bases map to TRBD1. The V and J ends lost 7 bases and 0 bases, in that order; junction bases with no gene match: 2. This CDR3 has 12 amino acids. Germline CDR1 is SQVTM and CDR2 is ANQGSEA. As DNA, the CDR3 is TGCAGCGCAGGGGGAGCTAACTATGGCTACACCTTC. Amino acid sequence: CSAGGANYGYTF.

The chain is built from TRBV6-1 and TRBJ1-6; TRBD1 aligns across 8 bases. The germline gives CDR1 MNHNS, CDR2 SASEGT. This CDR3 contains 15 residues. J gave up 4 bases and V 3 bases, and 2 bases lay outside the gene matches. CDR3 nucleotide sequence: TGTGCCAGCAGTGACAGGACAGGGTATAATTCACCCCTCCACTTT. Translation gives CASSDRTGYNSPLHF.

This clonotype was counted only a few times. V gene TRBV20-1 combines with J gene TRBJ2-1; the D is unclear. The CDR3 is 12 amino acids. V lost 2 bases to trimming and J lost 7 bases, with 9 bases between them. Germline V gene data show CDR1 as DFQATT and CDR2 as SNEGSKA (reference sequence). The CDR3 spells CSARPRLNEQFF. CDR3 nucleotides: TGCAGTGCTAGACCCCGTTTGAATGAGCAGTTCTTC.

The rearrangement uses TRBV30 and TRBJ1-2; a possible D gene is TRBD1 (6 bases). Between the trimmed V and J ends, which lost 1 base and 6 bases, there was a span of 6 bases. The CDR3 runs 11 residues. CDR1 is GTSNPN, CDR2 SVGIG, per germline (reference sequence). CDR3 residues: CAWSAGDGYTF. The CDR3 DNA reads as TGTGCCTGGAGTGCAGGGGATGGCTACACCTTC.

The chain joins TRBV7-9 to TRBJ2-7; TRBD2 matches at 10 bases. Judging by the DNA end, TRBJ2-5 fits better; the J call may be wrong. Germline V gene lookup returns CDR1 SEHNR and CDR2 FQNEAQ (reference sequence). This CDR3 contains 14 residues. As DNA, the CDR3 is TGTGCCAGCAGCTACTCGGGACTAGCGCAGACCCAGTACTTC. Encoded protein: CASSYSGLAQTQYF.

The rearrangement joins TRBV6-5 to TRBJ2-1; TRBD2 might be the D (7 bases). V was trimmed by 2 bases and J by 7 bases, leaving 18 bases between them. The CDR3 is 16 residues long. The V gene's germline CDR1 is MNHEY and CDR2 SVGAGI. Here the CDR3 reads CASSYPVGGLGNEQFF. DNA of the CDR3: TGTGCCAGCAGTTACCCGGTCGGGGGGCTGGGAAATGAGCAGTTCTTC.

This chain links TRBV20-1 with TRBJ1-2; 9 positions match TRBD1. Germline loops: CDR1 DFQATT, CDR2 SNEGSKA (reference sequence). Trimming took 1 base from V and 5 from J; bases not matched to a gene: 14. This CDR3 comprises 17 residues. CDR3: CSARVGVTGTGMYGYTF. Here the CDR3 DNA reads TGCAGTGCTAGAGTGGGGGTAACCGGGACAGGGATGTATGGCTACACCTTC.

The chain carries TRBV30 and TRBJ2-7, with a weak D call TRBD2 (6 bases). This CDR3 has 10 residues. The V end was cut by 3 bases, the J end by 9 bases, with 9 bases between. The germline V gene has CDR1 GTSNPN and CDR2 SVGIG (reference sequence). DNA of the CDR3: TGTGCCTGGAGCACGGGACTGCAGTACTTC. It translates to CAWSTGLQYF.

This clonotype occurred a few times. The chain links TRBV29-1 to TRBJ2-7; D is ambiguous. CDR3 size: 15 residues. Germline V lookup: CDR1 SQVTM, CDR2 ANQGSEA. With 0 bases removed from V and 2 bases from J, the gap between germline ends came to 14 bases. CDR3 protein: CSVEDRGRTTYEQYF. CDR3 coding DNA: TGCAGCGTTGAAGATCGAGGACGCACCACCTACGAGCAGTACTTC.

This clonotype occurred a few times. The gene calls are TRBV24-1 and TRBJ1-1; tentative D call: TRBD1 (6 bases). CDR3 length: 15 residues. V was clipped by 6 bases and J by 4 bases, with 17 bases between them. Germline V gives CDR1 KGHDR, CDR2 SFDVKD. CDR3 residues: CATSHRGGVVTEAFF. CDR3 nucleotides: TGTGCCACCAGTCATCGAGGGGGGGTGGTCACTGAAGCTTTCTTT.

In this sample, this clonotype turned up a few times. CDR3 DNA: TGTGCCAGCAGCTTAGGGACAGGGAGTTTTGAGCAGTTCTTC. Its protein product is CASSLGTGSFEQFF. This chain uses TRBV7-3 with TRBJ2-1; 9 bases align to TRBD1. Germline CDR1 is SGHTA and CDR2 is FQGTGA. V was pared by 2 bases and J by 9 bases, with 5 bases of the junction left unmatched. The CDR3 covers 14 residues.

This clonotype was observed a handful of times. This rearrangement joins TRBV21-1 to TRBJ2-4; the DNA was not compared with TRBD1, the D call given in the table. The J call could be wrong; TRBJ2-7 is a better fit for the DNA end. TRBV21-1 has pseudogene status. There are 13 residues in the CDR3. For the CDR3, the DNA is TGTGCCAGCAGCACTTGGGGGGCGGGCGAGCAGTACTTC. Amino acid sequence: CASSTWGAGEQYF.

The CDR3 DNA sequence: TGCGCCAGCAGCTCCTCGCAGGGCGTAGGAGAGACCCAGTACTTC. It is translated as CASSSSQGVGETQYF. V and J are TRBV5-1 and TRBJ2-5, with TRBD1 as a possible D gene (5 bases). The CDR3 sequence is 15 residues long. With 3 bases removed from V and 4 bases from J, the gap between germline ends came to 16 bases. Germline CDR1 SGHRS, CDR2 YFSETQ.

The gene calls are TRBV7-9 and TRBJ1-6, with 7 bases fitting TRBD1. The trim removed 1 base at V and 4 bases at J, leaving 7 bases unmatched. CDR1 SEHNR and CDR2 FQNEAQ come from the germline V gene (reference sequence). The length of the CDR3 is 17 residues. The CDR3 bases are TGTGCCAGCAGCTTAGGACAGGGAGAGTTGTATAATTCACCCCTCCACTTT. It specifies CASSLGQGELYNSPLHF.

This chain connects TRBV24-1 to TRBJ1-1; 7 nucleotides line up with TRBD1. Germline V CDR1 and CDR2: KGHDR, SFDVKD. V gave up 5 bases and J gave up 6 bases; unmatched junction bases: 8. The CDR3 sequence is 14 residues long. CDR3 residues: CATSAADRDAEAFF. The CDR3 coding sequence is TGTGCCACCAGTGCCGCCGACAGGGACGCTGAAGCTTTCTTT.

This clonotype has only a few counts. The gene calls are TRBV27 and TRBJ2-7, with 12 nucleotides matching TRBD2. J gave up 3 bases and V 2 bases, and 8 bases lay outside the gene matches. Germline V lookup: CDR1 MNHEY, CDR2 SMNVEV (reference sequence). CDR3 size: 17 residues. This chain's CDR3 is CASSLLTSGGNSYEQYF. In nucleotides, the CDR3 is TGTGCCAGCAGTTTACTCACTAGCGGGGGGAACAGCTACGAGCAGTACTTC.

This sequence joins TRBV6-2 or TRBV6-3 and TRBJ1-2, with 8 bases fitting TRBD1. CDR3 length equals 15 residues. Per the germline V gene, CDR1 is MNHEY and CDR2 is SVGEGT. The junction had 6 bases not matched to a gene; V was cut back by 2 bases and J by 4 bases. For the CDR3, the DNA is TGTGCCAGCAGTTACCCCGGACAGGGCATCTATGGCTACACCTTC. Translating gives CASSYPGQGIYGYTF.

The chain employs TRBV6-4 and TRBJ2-3; D is ambiguous. Trimming shortened V by 0 bases and J by 10 bases, and 14 bases separated the two germline ends. Germline-derived CDR1 and CDR2 are MRHNA and SNTAGT. The CDR3 is made up of 14 amino acids. This CDR3 is CASSDSGVASPQYF. CDR3 sequence (DNA): TGTGCCAGCAGTGACTCGGGCGTTGCCTCGCCGCAGTATTTT.

This clonotype appeared a few times. A much larger clone differs from this one at a single base, so this may be a read error. The chain carries TRBV7-2 and TRBJ2-3; D is undetermined. This CDR3 has 16 residues. Trimming removed 2 bases at V and 0 bases at J, with 12 bases between. The V gene's germline CDR1 is SGHTA and CDR2 FQGNSA. This CDR3 reads CASSLRRRRSTDTQYF. The CDR3 coding sequence is TGTGCCAGCAGCTTACGTCGGAGACGGAGCACAGATACGCAGTATTTT.

The chain uses TRBV27 and TRBJ2-5; D might be TRBD1 or TRBD2, each matching 7 bases. The DNA end lines up better with TRBJ2-7; the J call may be wrong. The germline CDR1 and CDR2 sequences are MNHEY and SMNVEV (reference sequence). This CDR3 has 15 amino acids. The CDR3 region is CASSWGPGGAYEQYF. Written as DNA, the CDR3 is TGTGCCAGCAGTTGGGGGCCAGGGGGGGCCTACGAGCAGTACTTC.

This clonotype appeared a single time. The CDR3 spells CATSGGINYGYTF. In DNA form, the CDR3 reads TGTGCCACCAGCGGCGGGATTAACTATGGCTACACCTTC. The V and J genes are TRBV15 and TRBJ1-2; D is unclear. The germline CDR1 and CDR2 sequences are LNHNV and YYDKDF (reference sequence). CDR3 length: 13 residues. Trimming took off 5 bases at V and 1 base at J, with 8 bases between the two ends.

The V gene is TRBV7-9, the J gene TRBJ1-4, with 9 bases identical to TRBD1. CDR1 SEHNR and CDR2 FQNEAQ come from the germline V gene (reference sequence). The CDR3 is 16 residues long. V was pared by 5 bases and J by 5 bases, with 9 bases of the junction left unmatched. CDR3 amino acids: CASSDREGQGNEKLFF. DNA of the CDR3: TGTGCCAGCAGCGACCGGGAGGGACAGGGCAATGAAAAACTGTTTTTT. Variable domain in full (rest from reference TRBV7-9 and TRBJ1-4): DTGVSQNPRHKITKRGQNVTFRCDPISEHNRLYWYRQTLGQGPEFLTYFQNEAQLEKSRLLSDRFSAERPKGSFSTLEIQRTEQGDSAMYLCASSDREGQGNEKLFFGSGTQLSVL.

This clonotype was counted a few times. The chain links TRBV7-2 to TRBJ2-3, with TRBD2 as a possible D gene (5 bases). Germline V gives CDR1 SGHTA, CDR2 FQGNSA. Between the trimmed V and J ends, which lost 0 bases and 5 bases, there was a span of 9 bases. This CDR3 has 14 residues. The CDR3 protein is CASSLAFSVDTQYF. The CDR3 nucleotides read TGTGCCAGCAGCTTAGCTTTTAGCGTAGATACGCAGTATTTT. The full variable domain, its missing parts supplied by reference TRBV7-2 and TRBJ2-3, is GAGVSQSPSNKVTEKGKDVELRCDPISGHTALYWYRQSLGQGLEFLIYFQGNSAPDKSGLPSDRFSAERTGGSVSTLTIQRTQQEDSAVYLCASSLAFSVDTQYFGPGTRLTVL.

The rearrangement uses TRBV9 and TRBJ1-1; no clear D. The CDR3 has 18 residues. V lost 0 bases and J lost 1, with 19 bases in between. Germline V CDR1 and CDR2: SGDLS, YYNGEE. CDR3 protein: CASSVASNPASGNTEAFF. As DNA, the CDR3 is TGTGCCAGCAGCGTAGCTAGCAATCCCGCGTCGGGGAACACTGAAGCTTTCTTT.

This clonotype was counted between two and nine times. V gene TRBV6-5 combines with J gene TRBJ2-4; TRBD1 matches 7 bases. The J call may be incorrect, as the DNA end agrees better with TRBJ2-7. This CDR3 has 14 residues. Germline CDR1 is MNHEY and CDR2 is SVGAGI. The CDR3 DNA is TGTGCCAGCAGTTACACACAGGGGACCTACGAGCAGTACTTC. This encodes CASSYTQGTYEQYF.

This clonotype was seen only a few times. The chain has TRBV6-1 and TRBJ2-1, with 13 bases identical to TRBD2. Per germline, CDR1 MNHNS and CDR2 SASEGT. V was clipped by 5 bases and J by 0 bases; unmatched bases: 10. The CDR3 runs 19 residues. In DNA, the CDR3 is TGTGCCAGCAGTCGCGAAGGGACTAGCGGGGTTAACTCCTACAATGAGCAGTTCTTC. Translating it yields CASSREGTSGVNSYNEQFF.

The V and J genes are TRBV10-3 and TRBJ2-4; 11 bases agree with TRBD2. J lost 3 bases, V lost 0 bases, and 7 bases had no gene match. The CDR3 consists of 18 residues. Germline V CDR1 and CDR2: ENHRY, SYGVKD. As DNA, the CDR3 is TGTGCCATCAGTGAGTCGATAGCGGGGGGGCCGGACAAAAACATTCAGTACTTC. Amino acids: CAISESIAGGPDKNIQYF.